The 5 T cell receptor beta chains reported below all come from one sample, sequenced in a study of OX40 agonist ivuxolimab in advanced cancers. This table comes from immunoSEQ multiplex PCR, and its TCRdb copy is limited to in-frame clones, with some not included. The sample has more than 60,000 clones; about 80% are singletons. The sample here was CD4+ or CD8+ T cells sorted from blood, taken in a trial of the OX40 agonist ivuxolimab. The receptor source for this set is an adult with an advanced solid tumor such as melanoma, head and neck, liver or kidney cancer.

This clone has only one observation. The chain employs TRBV7-9 and TRBJ2-3; weak D call: TRBD1 (6 bases). The CDR3 has 15 residues. CDR1 is SEHNR, CDR2 FQNEAQ, per germline (reference sequence). V was pared by 7 bases and J by 1 base, with 15 bases between. The CDR3 reads CASTLNRDGTDTQYF. CDR3 bases: TGTGCCAGCACGCTAAACAGGGACGGCACAGATACGCAGTATTTT. The variable domain in full, with the rest retrieved from reference TRBV7-9 and TRBJ2-3, is DTGVSQNPRHKITKRGQNVTFRCDPISEHNRLYWYRQTLGQGPEFLTYFQNEAQLEKSRLLSDRFSAERPKGSFSTLEIQRTEQGDSAMYLCASTLNRDGTDTQYFGPGTRLTVL.

V usage is TRBV19 and J usage is TRBJ2-2; D tentatively fits TRBD1 or TRBD2 (6 bases each). V lost 11 bases and J 5 bases, leaving 24 bases between the germline ends. This CDR3 region has 16 residues. Per germline, CDR1 LNHDA and CDR2 SQIVND (reference sequence). Here the CDR3 reads CAGSYGRQETTGELFF. For the CDR3, the DNA is TGTGCCGGATCTTACGGGAGACAGGAGACAACCGGGGAGCTGTTTTTT.

The chain recombines TRBV19 with TRBJ2-7; 7 bases match TRBD1. V shed 3 bases and J 1 base; nucleotides not matched to a gene: 6. The CDR3 extends over 15 amino acids. Per germline, CDR1 LNHDA and CDR2 SQIVND (reference sequence). CDR3 DNA sequence: TGTGCCAGTAGTATTGACCCGGGACAGTCCTACGAGCAGTACTTC. Amino acids: CASSIDPGQSYEQYF.

The V gene is TRBV27, the J gene TRBJ2-1; no clear D. The CDR3 loop spans 16 amino acids. CDR1 and CDR2 (germline): MNHEY, SMNVEV (reference sequence). V was cut by 1 base and J by 6 bases, with 16 bases left in between. This CDR3 reads CASSLWGSSIVNEQFF. The DNA of the CDR3 is TGTGCCAGCAGTTTATGGGGTTCAAGCATTGTCAATGAGCAGTTCTTC.

The chain links TRBV29-1 to TRBJ1-1; D unclear. Between the trimmed V and J ends, which lost 7 bases and 1 base, there was a span of 13 bases. The CDR3 runs 13 residues. CDR1 is SQVTM and CDR2 is ANQGSEA in the germline V gene. The CDR3 loop reads CSATPSPNTEAFF. The CDR3 DNA reads TGCAGCGCTACTCCCTCCCCGAACACTGAAGCTTTCTTT.